One sample yielded the 14 T cell receptor beta chains listed below, sequenced in a study of T cell responses to AZD1222 COVID-19 vaccine. Using immunoSEQ multiplex PCR, the repertoire was profiled, and TCRdb retains in-frame clones only, with some absent. There are more than 150,000 clones in the sample; about 92% occur only once, and 1% to 1.5% lies in the top ten. Sample: peripheral blood, taken 28 days after the second AZD1222 dose. The receptors here all came from an adult who received the AZD1222 COVID-19 vaccine.

V is TRBV18 and J is TRBJ2-1; TRBD1 or TRBD2 may be the D gene (5 bases each). This CDR3 contains 16 residues. Trimming left V 3 bases short and J 0 bases short, with 12 bases between. Germline V gene data show CDR1 as KGHSH and CDR2 as LQKENI. CDR3 residues: CASSPRGPSSYNEQFF. DNA of the CDR3: TGTGCCAGCTCACCTAGGGGACCCAGCTCCTACAATGAGCAGTTCTTC.

This clone has only one observation. The V and J genes are TRBV10-2 and TRBJ2-5, with 8 bases identical to TRBD1. The CDR3 consists of 13 residues. V lost 8 bases, J lost 7 bases, and 9 bases stayed unmatched. Germline V gene data show CDR1 as WSHSY and CDR2 as SAAADI. In DNA, the CDR3 is TGCGCCAGCGGACAGGGTCAGTTTGGGACCCAGTACTTC. As protein: CASGQGQFGTQYF.

The chain carries TRBV5-1 and TRBJ1-1; 8 nucleotides align to TRBD1. The CDR3 length is 14 residues. Germline trimming cut 4 bases from V and 2 bases from J; bases unmatched to any gene: 4. Germline-derived CDR1 and CDR2 are SGHRS and YFSETQ. In DNA form, the CDR3 reads TGCGCCAGCAGCCCAGACAGGGGAAACACTGAAGCTTTCTTT. Protein: CASSPDRGNTEAFF.

The V and J genes are TRBV6-5 and TRBJ1-2, with 11 bases matching TRBD1. The CDR3 is 13 amino acids. V gave up 6 bases and J gave up 7 bases; unmatched junction bases: 4. From germline, CDR1 is MNHEY and CDR2 SVGAGI. The CDR3 sequence: CASRQGTGGGYTF. CDR3 sequence (DNA): TGTGCCAGCAGGCAAGGGACAGGGGGTGGCTACACCTTC.

The chain combines TRBV10-2 with TRBJ2-7; possible D gene TRBD1, 5 bases. The CDR3 is made up of 15 amino acids. V lost 5 bases, J lost 2 bases, and 16 bases lay in between. CDR1 is WSHSY, CDR2 SAAADI, per germline. In DNA form, the CDR3 reads TGCGCCAGCAGTTCCGACAGCACCTTCACCTACGAGCAGTACTTC. It encodes CASSSDSTFTYEQYF.

The chain has TRBV5-1 and TRBJ2-7; a possible D gene is TRBD1 (5 bases). The length of the CDR3 is 13 residues. The germline V gene encodes CDR1 SGHRS and CDR2 YFSETQ. The V and J ends lost 4 bases and 1 base respectively, with 9 bases between them. DNA for the CDR3: TGCGCCAGCAGCCCCCAGGGTTCCTACGAGCAGTACTTC. Its translation is CASSPQGSYEQYF.

The chain recombines TRBV14 with TRBJ1-2, with 9 bases fitting TRBD1. The CDR3 loop spans 14 amino acids. The junction had 3 bases not matched to a gene; V was cut back by 2 bases and J by 5 bases. Germline V CDR1 and CDR2: SGHDN, FVKESK. In DNA, the CDR3 is TGTGCCAGCAGCCAATTGGGACAGGGTTATGGCTACACCTTC. This codes for CASSQLGQGYGYTF.

The rearrangement links TRBV25-1 to TRBJ1-5; D uncertain. Germline lookup yields CDR1 MGHDK and CDR2 SYGVNS. This CDR3 is 11 amino acids long. V lost 4 bases to trimming and J lost 6 bases, with 4 bases between them. CDR3 amino acids: CASSVFQPQHF. CDR3 nucleotide sequence: TGTGCCAGCAGTGTTTTTCAGCCCCAGCATTTT.

This clone was seen a single time. The V gene is TRBV28, the J gene TRBJ2-1; D might be TRBD2 (6 bases). This CDR3 comprises 13 residues. V lost 3 bases, J lost 6 bases, and 9 bases lay in between. Germline-derived CDR1 and CDR2 are MDHEN and SYDVKM. This CDR3 is CASSFGGSNEQFF. The CDR3 bases are TGTGCCAGCAGTTTCGGGGGAAGCAATGAGCAGTTCTTC.

Concerning this clone itself: At one of its ends the junction is not consistent with the germline gene, which may arise from a read error. The gene calls are TRBV7-7 and TRBJ2-1, with a possible D match to TRBD2 (7 bases). Germline loops: CDR1 SSHAT, CDR2 FNYEAQ (reference sequence). The CDR3 has 19 residues. In DNA, the CDR3 is TGTGCTAGCAGCCCCCCGGGCGGGGGCGAAAAAAGCTCCTACAATGAGCAGTTCTTC. This sequence encodes CASSPPGGGEKSSYNEQFF.

J is TRBJ2-7 and V is TRBV12-3 or TRBV12-4; D perhaps matches TRBD2 (5 bases). Trimming shortened V by 2 bases and J by 7 bases, and 12 bases separated the two germline ends. The CDR3 contains 13 residues. CDR3 nucleotide sequence: TGTGCCAGCAGTTTAAAGGGAACGGGGGAGCAGTACTTC. Its translation: CASSLKGTGEQYF.

J is TRBJ2-7 and V is TRBV18; D unresolved. This CDR3 contains 13 residues. Germline V gene sequence: CDR1 KGHSH, CDR2 LQKENI. The V gene lost 0 bases and the J gene lost 3 bases, with 6 bases spanning the gap. The CDR3: CASSPPIGYEQYF. The CDR3, as DNA: TGTGCCAGCTCACCACCGATTGGCTACGAGCAGTACTTC.

V is TRBV7-9 and J is TRBJ1-4, with TRBD1 as a possible D gene (5 bases). Per the germline V gene, CDR1 is SEHNR and CDR2 is FQNEAQ (reference sequence). The CDR3 is 14 amino acids. The V end was cut by 6 bases, the J end by 8 bases, with 16 bases between. Here the CDR3 DNA reads TGTGCCAGCAGGAAGGACAAGGGAGGAGAAAAACTGTTTTTT. The encoded protein is CASRKDKGGEKLFF.

This chain joins TRBV28 and TRBJ2-2, with 12 bases aligning to TRBD2. CDR3 length equals 17 residues. Trimming took 1 base from V and 4 from J; bases not matched to a gene: 4. Per the germline V gene, CDR1 is MDHEN and CDR2 is SYDVKM. This CDR3 reads CASSLFASGRGTGELFF. The CDR3, as DNA: TGTGCCAGCAGTTTATTTGCTAGCGGGAGGGGCACCGGGGAGCTGTTTTTT.